This entry features one TCR beta chain sequence. Its antigen is as yet unknown. Sequenced by immunoSEQ multiplex PCR; TCRdb stores in-frame clones only, minus some. Seen here are roughly 20,000 clones, roughly 73% observed once, and the top ten hold approximately 25%. This sample stems from a study of vaccination effects on CD4 cells after COVID-19. The CDR3 extends over 15 amino acids. Per the germline V gene, CDR1 is MNHEY and CDR2 is SMNVEV (reference sequence). J lost 5 bases, V lost 2 bases, and 8 bases had no gene match. Expansion of antigen-specific CD4+ T cells with viral peptide pools was carried out by the ViraFEST assay before sequencing. Following culture for roughly 10 days, CD4+ T cells were isolated. Among the vaccine recipients, none had a prior SARS-CoV-2 infection, and nucleocapsid antibodies were negative.

The starting material was CD4+ T cells from PBMCs cultured with HCoV-NL63 spike peptides, obtained before COVID-19 vaccination. This receptor was taken from a human donor who received a COVID-19 vaccine. This chain links TRBV27 with TRBJ2-7, with TRBD1 matching 8 bases. The CDR3 nucleotides are TGTGCCAGCAGTTTAAGGCAGGGGGCAGGGCACGAGCAGTACTTC. Amino acids: CASSLRQGAGHEQYF.